The table lists the clone carrying this T cell receptor beta chain with many counts. These gene names are mouse names. The read finishes 4 residues shy of the CDR3 end, and the germline J gene is used to complete it. This specimen comes from a study of CD8+ T cells in alopecia areata. Study as a whole: C3H/HeJ donors aged roughly 6-12 months with spontaneous alopecia supplied skin grafted onto roughly 6-10-week-old female C3H/HeJ mice.

Separation of pooled cutaneous lymph node cells was by sorting with CD4, CD8alpha, NKG2D, NKG2ACE and other markers. RNA was isolated and reverse transcribed to cDNA, the sequencing template. The method was immunoSEQ multiplex PCR; TCRdb's version includes in-frame clones alone and lacks a portion of them. The sample shows 15,000 to 20,000 clones, none of them appearing just once. Germline CDR1 and CDR2: NSQYPW and LRSPGD (reference sequence). CDR3 length equals 15 residues. The TCR comes from a C3H/HeJ mouse with alopecia areata. This mouse strain has H2-k as its MHC haplotype. This chain links TRBV1 with TRBJ2-7, with 9 bases lining up with TRBD2. Sequencing was done on a sample of CD8+ T cells sorted from a lymph node. The covered CDR3 bases are TGCACCTGCAGTGCAGAACCCTGGGGGGGGTAT. Translation: CTCSAEPWGGY. The complete CDR3 reads CTCSAEPWGGYEQYF.